Presented here are 29 T cell receptor beta chains from one specimen sequenced in a study of cytomegalovirus exposure and HLA in healthy donors. With 60 Vbeta and 13 Jbeta primers, the PCR was carried out. This table comes from immunoSEQ multiplex PCR, and its TCRdb copy is limited to in-frame clones, with some not included. The sample yields some 180,000 clones, around 70% seen once. The sequencing input was PBMCs. The receptor source for this set is a male donor in good health and CMV-seronegative.

The V and J genes are TRBV4-1 and TRBJ1-2; D gene unclear. The germline V gene encodes CDR1 MGHRA and CDR2 YSYEKL. This CDR3 is built from 15 residues. V was trimmed by 1 base and J by 7 bases, leaving 16 bases between them. CDR3 residues: CASSQGHSESSGYTF. The CDR3 bases are TGCGCCAGCAGCCAAGGACACTCCGAGTCCAGTGGCTACACCTTC.

This clone was seen once. The chain is built from TRBV10-3 and TRBJ2-1, with 7 bases aligning to TRBD1. From germline, CDR1 is ENHRY and CDR2 SYGVKD. V was clipped by 2 bases and J by 16 bases; unmatched bases: 8. This CDR3 contains 12 residues. In DNA, the CDR3 is TGTGCCATCAGTGAGCAGGGGACAGTCGTCTTCTTC. It encodes CAISEQGTVVFF.

The J gene is TRBJ2-3, the V gene TRBV5-1; D unresolved. Germline V gene lookup returns CDR1 SGHRS and CDR2 YFSETQ. This CDR3 comprises 12 residues. The V end was cut by 6 bases, the J end by 2 bases, with 7 bases between. The CDR3: CASKINTDTQYF. For the CDR3, the DNA is TGCGCCAGCAAAATCAACACAGATACGCAGTATTTT.

The V gene is TRBV30, the J gene TRBJ2-3; tentatively, D is TRBD2 (6 bases). V lost 0 bases to trimming and J lost 4 bases, with 14 bases between them. Per the germline V gene, CDR1 is GTSNPN and CDR2 is SVGIG (reference sequence). The length of the CDR3 is 15 residues. This chain's CDR3 is CAWSVPGARADTQYF. The CDR3 region has the DNA TGTGCCTGGAGTGTGCCGGGAGCTCGCGCAGATACGCAGTATTTT.

As regards this clone: This same CDR3 is encoded by further DNA sequences in the sample. The chain links TRBV5-6 to TRBJ2-5; D call uncertain. The J call may be incorrect, as the DNA end agrees better with TRBJ2-7. Germline V gene lookup returns CDR1 SGHDT and CDR2 YYEEEE. CDR3 length: 11 amino acids. The CDR3 nucleotides are TGTGCCAGCAGCACTTCCTACGAGCAGTACTTC. This sequence encodes CASSTSYEQYF.

The DNA of the CDR3 is TGTGCCAGCAGTTACTCGAGGATCAGCAATCAGCCCCAGCATTTT. This sequence encodes CASSYSRISNQPQHF. The chain carries TRBV6-5 and TRBJ1-5; D remains unclear. Trimming took 0 bases from V and 1 from J, leaving 7 bases between them. CDR1 MNHEY and CDR2 SVGAGI come from the germline V gene. The CDR3 has 15 residues.

The V and J genes are TRBV27 and TRBJ1-6, with D maybe TRBD1 (6 bases). Germline V lookup: CDR1 MNHEY, CDR2 SMNVEV (reference sequence). The CDR3 sequence is 17 residues long. Between the trimmed V and J ends, which lost 5 bases and 0 bases, there was a span of 14 bases. CDR3 residues: CASSGTDRSSYNSPLHF. In DNA, the CDR3 is TGTGCCAGCAGTGGGACGGACAGAAGCTCCTATAATTCACCCCTCCACTTT.

This clone has more than one count but fewer than ten. The CDR3 DNA is TGTGCCAGCAGTTTAGCTGGACAGATAAATCAGCCCCAGCATTTT. It codes for CASSLAGQINQPQHF. The chain joins TRBV28 to TRBJ1-5, with TRBD1 as a possible D gene (6 bases). V lost 2 bases and J lost 4, with 12 bases in between. The CDR3 loop spans 15 amino acids. Germline CDR1 is MDHEN and CDR2 is SYDVKM.

Of note for this clone: A read error may produce the germline difference seen at one junction end. The chain employs TRBV6-1 and TRBJ2-5, with D maybe TRBD1 (5 bases). This CDR3 has 13 amino acids. The germline V gene encodes CDR1 MNHNS and CDR2 SASEGT. CDR3 sequence: CASSPSQGRRSHF. DNA for the CDR3: TGTGCCAGCAGTCCCTCGCAGGGTCGTCGTTCTCACTTC.

The chain has TRBV2 and TRBJ1-2; no definite D call. The ends were cut back, 7 bases at V and 0 bases at J, with 15 bases in the middle. CDR1 SNHLY and CDR2 FYNNEI come from the germline V gene. This CDR3 is built from 15 residues. The CDR3 region is CASIGSGGTNYGYTF. The CDR3, as DNA: TGTGCCAGCATCGGAAGCGGCGGTACTAACTATGGCTACACCTTC.

J is TRBJ2-3 and V is TRBV19; TRBD2 is a possible D gene (6 bases). Trimming cost V 4 bases and J 4 bases, with 21 bases left between them. Germline V gives CDR1 LNHDA, CDR2 SQIVND (reference sequence). CDR3 size: 17 residues. CDR3: CASSRARGTYQADTQYF. The DNA of the CDR3 is TGTGCCAGTAGTAGGGCTCGGGGGACCTACCAGGCAGATACGCAGTATTTT.

V usage is TRBV9 and J usage is TRBJ2-5, with 11 positions matching TRBD1. The CDR3 runs to 16 residues. CDR1 and CDR2 (germline): SGDLS, YYNGEE. The V segment lost 3 bases and the J segment 5 bases; nucleotides outside the gene matches: 9. The CDR3: CASSDLGTGGLETQYF. The CDR3 DNA follows: TGTGCCAGCAGCGACCTCGGGACAGGGGGGTTGGAGACCCAGTACTTC.

The rearrangement joins TRBV5-6 to TRBJ1-5, with D unclear. This CDR3 region has 14 residues. Trimming took off 1 base at V and 5 bases at J, with 10 bases between the two ends. Germline CDR1 and CDR2: SGHDT and YYEEEE. CDR3 DNA: TGTGCCAGCAGCTTGACTACCGGCGATCAGCCCCAGCATTTT. Translation: CASSLTTGDQPQHF.

The chain combines TRBV28 with TRBJ2-5, with a possible D match to TRBD1 (6 bases). V lost 5 bases and J lost 1, with 8 bases in between. The CDR3 spans 13 residues. Germline V lookup: CDR1 MDHEN, CDR2 SYDVKM. This chain's CDR3 is CASSQDSQETQYF. The CDR3 coding sequence is TGTGCCAGCAGTCAGGACAGCCAAGAGACCCAGTACTTC.

This clone was found once. V usage is TRBV27 and J usage is TRBJ2-7, with 7 bases lining up with TRBD1. Per germline, CDR1 MNHEY and CDR2 SMNVEV (reference sequence). This CDR3 is 13 amino acids long. J was trimmed by 6 bases and V by 4 bases; bases with no gene match: 6. DNA for the CDR3: TGTGCCAGCAGTTCCCTAAACAGGGGCGAGCAGTACTTC. Amino acid sequence: CASSSLNRGEQYF.

This chain joins TRBV27 and TRBJ2-5; the match to TRBD2 covers 9 bases. The J call is doubtful: the DNA matches TRBJ2-7 better. Germline loops: CDR1 MNHEY, CDR2 SMNVEV (reference sequence). The CDR3 sequence is 15 residues long. CDR3: CASSPLAGNSYEQYF. The CDR3 nucleotides read TGTGCCAGCAGTCCACTAGCGGGCAACTCCTACGAGCAGTACTTC.

The V call is TRBV19, the J call TRBJ2-5, with D possibly TRBD1 on 5 matching bases. The DNA end lines up better with TRBJ2-7; the J call may be wrong. This CDR3 comprises 14 residues. Germline assignment: CDR1 LNHDA and CDR2 SQIVND (reference sequence). CDR3 amino acids: CASSILGATYEQYF. The CDR3 DNA is TGTGCCAGTAGTATTTTAGGGGCGACTTACGAGCAGTACTTC.

The chain is built from TRBV19 and TRBJ1-5; D uncertain. CDR1 is LNHDA, CDR2 SQIVND, per germline (reference sequence). The CDR3 spans 15 residues. Trimming removed 4 bases at V and 1 base at J, with 11 bases between. In nucleotides, the CDR3 is TGTGCCAGTAGTAGGTCCAGTTGGAGCAATCAGCCCCAGCATTTT. This codes for CASSRSSWSNQPQHF. The variable domain in full, with the rest retrieved from reference TRBV19 and TRBJ1-5, is DGGITQSPKYLFRKEGQNVTLSCEQNLNHDAMYWYRQDPGQGLRLIYYSQIVNDFQKGDIAEGYSVSREKKESFPLTVTSAQKNPTAFYLCASSRSSWSNQPQHFGDGTRLSIL.

This CDR3 reads CASSNQGGGNQPQHF. The CDR3 DNA follows: TGTGCCAGCAGTAACCAAGGGGGAGGCAATCAGCCCCAGCATTTT. The gene calls are TRBV28 and TRBJ1-5; D possibly corresponds to TRBD1 (6 bases). The CDR3 sequence is 15 residues long. Trimming took 5 bases from V and 2 from J, leaving 13 bases between them. Germline loops: CDR1 MDHEN, CDR2 SYDVKM.

The chain carries TRBV4-2 and TRBJ2-1; tentative D call: TRBD1 (6 bases). Germline V gene sequence: CDR1 LGHNA, CDR2 YNFKEQ. This CDR3 region has 16 residues. The V end lost 0 bases, the J end lost 7 bases, and 16 bases lay between the germline ends. CDR3 DNA: TGTGCCAGCAGCCAAGACAGGGGAGTAGGCCGTAATGAGCAGTTCTTC. It translates to CASSQDRGVGRNEQFF.

The V and J genes are TRBV12-5 and TRBJ1-5, with no clear D. The CDR3 spans 16 residues. The germline CDR1 and CDR2 sequences are LGHNT and FRNRAP. Trimming pared 1 base from V and 0 bases from J, leaving 10 bases between. The CDR3 protein is CASGLGWRNSNQPQHF. The CDR3 nucleotides read TGTGCTAGTGGTTTGGGGTGGCGGAATAGCAATCAGCCCCAGCATTTT.

This CDR3 is CASRLGAGGPQPQHF. The CDR3 DNA reads TGTGCCAGCAGGTTGGGGGCAGGGGGTCCCCAGCCCCAGCATTTT. This rearrangement joins TRBV27 to TRBJ1-5; 7 bases are shared with TRBD1. Germline CDR1 and CDR2: MNHEY and SMNVEV (reference sequence). J was trimmed by 7 bases and V by 6 bases; bases with no gene match: 12. The CDR3 loop spans 15 amino acids.

The CDR3 region is CASSLTGLEDQPQHF. CDR3 DNA sequence: TGTGCCAGCAGTTTGACAGGGTTGGAGGATCAGCCCCAGCATTTT. This rearrangement joins TRBV6-1 to TRBJ1-5, with 7 bases matching TRBD1. This CDR3 is 15 amino acids long. The germline gives CDR1 MNHNS, CDR2 SASEGT. V lost 5 bases to trimming and J lost 5 bases; unmatched junction nucleotides: 9.

This clone has just one count. Other DNA sequences from this sample encode an identical CDR3 as well. This chain links TRBV6-6 with TRBJ1-1; D uncertain. Germline V gives CDR1 MNHNY, CDR2 SVGAGI (reference sequence). The length of the CDR3 is 14 residues. With 2 bases removed from V and 4 bases from J, the gap between germline ends came to 11 bases. The CDR3 DNA reads TGTGCCAGCAGTTACGAGCCGTCGGGCACTGAAGCTTTCTTT. This encodes CASSYEPSGTEAFF.

This clone was seen a few times. The V gene is TRBV27, the J gene TRBJ2-3, with TRBD2 matching 8 bases. Germline CDR1 MNHEY, CDR2 SMNVEV (reference sequence). The CDR3 consists of 20 residues. The V gene end was trimmed by 3 bases and the J gene end by 4 bases; junction bases not matched to a gene: 21. The CDR3 region is CASSFRLGRGGGRVADTQYF. The CDR3 coding sequence is TGTGCCAGCAGTTTTCGGCTTGGCCGGGGGGGCGGTCGGGTGGCAGATACGCAGTATTTT.

This chain connects TRBV14 to TRBJ2-7, with a possible D match to TRBD2 (5 bases). Trimming took 4 bases from V and 2 from J, leaving 15 bases between them. Germline V CDR1 and CDR2: SGHDN, FVKESK. The CDR3 is 15 residues long. The CDR3 sequence is CASSPFEGLPYEQYF. Here the CDR3 DNA reads TGTGCCAGCAGCCCCTTCGAGGGATTGCCCTACGAGCAGTACTTC.

V is TRBV6-5 and J is TRBJ1-5; perhaps TRBD1 as D (5 bases). From germline, CDR1 is MNHEY and CDR2 SVGAGI. The V end lost 2 bases, the J end lost 7 bases, and 15 bases lay between the germline ends. The CDR3 totals 15 residues. CDR3 protein: CASSYRFQGGQPQHF. CDR3 coding DNA: TGTGCCAGCAGTTACCGCTTTCAGGGTGGACAGCCCCAGCATTTT.

This clone has only a few counts. The chain has TRBV7-2 and TRBJ2-1; 12 bases match TRBD2. In germline, CDR1 is SGHTA, CDR2 FQGNSA. The J segment lost 7 bases and the V segment lost 3 bases, leaving 4 bases of the junction unmatched. This CDR3 comprises 15 residues. The CDR3 sequence is CASSFPSGRGNEQFF. CDR3 DNA sequence: TGTGCCAGCAGCTTCCCTAGCGGGAGGGGAAATGAGCAGTTCTTC.

V is TRBV5-1 and J is TRBJ2-1; D perhaps matches TRBD1 (5 bases). V was clipped by 0 bases and J by 3 bases, with 10 bases between them. The CDR3 spans 15 residues. Germline V CDR1 and CDR2: SGHRS, YFSETQ. The chain's CDR3 is CASSLDGQNYNEQFF. DNA for the CDR3: TGCGCCAGCAGCTTGGATGGACAAAACTACAATGAGCAGTTCTTC.